This entry lists 21 T cell receptor beta chains sequenced from one sample in a study of CD8+ T cells in alopecia areata. Documented treatment: oral pan-JAK inhibitor, 5-10 mg twice daily. Once RNA had been extracted, it was reverse transcribed into cDNA to act as the sequencing template. Measured with immunoSEQ multiplex PCR; TCRdb has only the in-frame clones, and not every one. Here the sample spans 200,000 to 250,000 clones, 64% being singletons. The sample consisted of CD4+ T cells sorted from blood, taken at week 4, from a patient treated with tofacitinib. These receptors were taken from a human donor with alopecia areata.

V is TRBV6-1 and J is TRBJ1-2; no clear D gene. This CDR3 has 12 amino acids. The germline V and J ends were trimmed by 7 bases and 0 bases, with 6 bases remaining between them. CDR1 MNHNS and CDR2 SASEGT come from the germline V gene. DNA for the CDR3: TGTGCCAGCATGGCCCCTAACTATGGCTACACCTTC. It codes for CASMAPNYGYTF.

This clone was found a few times. The rearrangement joins TRBV27 to TRBJ2-3; 10 nucleotides align to TRBD1. The CDR3 consists of 18 residues. With 5 bases clipped from V and 6 bases from J, the junction kept 17 bases outside the gene matches. Germline lookup yields CDR1 MNHEY and CDR2 SMNVEV (reference sequence). The CDR3 protein is CASSPAELGQGRRDTQYF. The CDR3 DNA is TGTGCCAGCAGTCCTGCAGAATTGGGACAGGGGAGGAGGGATACGCAGTATTTT.

The chain carries TRBV7-9 and TRBJ2-5; the D is unclear. V lost 8 bases, J lost 5 bases, and 15 bases lay in between. Germline V gene data show CDR1 as SEHNR and CDR2 as FQNEAQ (reference sequence). The CDR3 extends over 13 amino acids. The CDR3 nucleotides read TGTGCCAGCGGCGGTGGTAACGAGGAGACCCAGTACTTC. Its translation is CASGGGNEETQYF.

The rearrangement joins TRBV29-1 to TRBJ1-2; 12 positions agree with TRBD1. The CDR3 runs to 14 residues. With V trimmed by 4 bases and J by 6 bases, 6 bases remained unmatched. Germline V gene lookup returns CDR1 SQVTM and CDR2 ANQGSEA. CDR3 sequence reads: CSVARDRGQNGYTF. The CDR3 DNA is TGCAGCGTTGCCCGGGACAGGGGGCAGAATGGCTACACCTTC. Combining the CDR3 with reference TRBV29-1 and TRBJ1-2 gives the whole variable domain SAVISQKPSRDICQRGTSLTIQCQVDSQVTMMFWYRQQPGQSLTLIATANQGSEATYESGFVIDKFPISRPNLTFSTLTVSNMSPEDSSIYLCSVARDRGQNGYTFGSGTRLTVV.

The gene calls are TRBV6-5 and TRBJ2-5; no reliable D call. V lost 4 bases to trimming and J lost 1 base, with 7 bases between them. The CDR3 consists of 13 residues. CDR1 and CDR2 (germline): MNHEY, SVGAGI. The DNA of the CDR3 is TGTGCCAGCAGTTTCCGGGTCCAAGAGACCCAGTACTTC. This encodes CASSFRVQETQYF.

In its sample, this clone was seen many times. The rearrangement uses TRBV10-3 and TRBJ2-5; D is uncertain. Per germline, CDR1 ENHRY and CDR2 SYGVKD. The CDR3 runs to 13 residues. V lost 3 bases and J lost 3, with 8 bases in between. The DNA for the CDR3 is TGTGCCATCAGTGATTTGTGGGAAGAGACCCAGTACTTC. This translates into CAISDLWEETQYF.

The V gene is TRBV7-2, the J gene TRBJ1-1, with D possibly matching TRBD1 (5 bases). Per the germline V gene, CDR1 is SGHTA and CDR2 is FQGNSA. The CDR3 is 15 residues long. The V and J ends lost 2 bases and 1 base respectively, with 11 bases between them. Written as DNA, the CDR3 is TGTGCCAGCAGCTTATATCAGGGAACGAACACTGAAGCTTTCTTT. Its protein is CASSLYQGTNTEAFF.

The chain links TRBV2 to TRBJ2-1, with D perhaps being TRBD1 or TRBD2 (5 bases each). Trimming stripped 6 bases from V and 6 bases from J, with 9 bases between. From germline, CDR1 is SNHLY and CDR2 FYNNEI. The CDR3 length is 12 residues. CDR3 nucleotides: TGTGCCAGCAGGGGGGACGGCAATGAGCAGTTCTTC. This gives the protein CASRGDGNEQFF.

Note on this clone: Other DNA sequences in the same sample also yield this CDR3. This chain joins TRBV10-2 and TRBJ2-7; 11 bases align to TRBD2. Germline CDR1 and CDR2: WSHSY and SAAADI. V trimming: 4 bases; J trimming: 2 bases; junction bases outside the gene matches: 1. This CDR3 is 14 amino acids long. The CDR3: CASSAGLAAYEQYF. The DNA of the CDR3 is TGCGCCAGCAGTGCGGGACTAGCGGCCTACGAGCAGTACTTC.

This chain joins TRBV6-5 and TRBJ2-7; 8 bases map to TRBD2. The CDR3 loop spans 15 amino acids. Trimming removed 5 bases from V and 2 bases from J; junction bases left unmatched: 8. CDR1 and CDR2 from the germline V gene are MNHEY and SVGAGI. CDR3: CASSVERGPTYEQYF. In DNA, the CDR3 is TGTGCCAGCAGTGTTGAGCGGGGGCCTACCTACGAGCAGTACTTC.

The gene calls are TRBV5-1 and TRBJ2-5, with TRBD2 as a possible D gene (6 bases). Germline loops: CDR1 SGHRS, CDR2 YFSETQ. V was cut by 4 bases and J by 2 bases, with 12 bases left in between. The CDR3 contains 14 residues. In nucleotides, the CDR3 is TGCGCCAGCAGCGGGGGGACCAAACAAGAGACCCAGTACTTC. Protein: CASSGGTKQETQYF.

This chain uses TRBV29-1 with TRBJ1-3; D is perhaps TRBD1 (5 bases). The ends were cut back, 4 bases at V and 2 bases at J, with 12 bases in the middle. CDR3 length equals 14 residues. Per the germline V gene, CDR1 is SQVTM and CDR2 is ANQGSEA. The CDR3 region is CSVVPRGTGNTIYF. CDR3 coding DNA: TGCAGCGTTGTACCTAGGGGAACTGGAAACACCATATATTTT. Variable domain in full (rest from reference TRBV29-1 and TRBJ1-3): SAVISQKPSRDICQRGTSLTIQCQVDSQVTMMFWYRQQPGQSLTLIATANQGSEATYESGFVIDKFPISRPNLTFSTLTVSNMSPEDSSIYLCSVVPRGTGNTIYFGEGSWLTVV.

V and J are TRBV27 and TRBJ2-7; TRBD2 might be the D (5 bases). V was shortened by 4 bases and J by 7 bases, with 17 bases between the two germline ends. Germline V gene lookup returns CDR1 MNHEY and CDR2 SMNVEV (reference sequence). CDR3 length: 14 residues. CDR3 residues: CASSSSLVQREQYF. The CDR3 DNA follows: TGTGCCAGCAGTTCGTCACTTGTTCAGCGGGAGCAGTACTTC.

The V and J genes are TRBV7-9 and TRBJ1-1; D unresolved. Germline V CDR1 and CDR2: SEHNR, FQNEAQ (reference sequence). This CDR3 has 13 amino acids. Trimming took 1 base from V and 5 from J, leaving 8 bases between them. This CDR3 reads CASSLEAETEAFF. CDR3 nucleotide sequence: TGTGCCAGCAGCTTAGAAGCGGAGACTGAAGCTTTCTTT.

The rearrangement joins TRBV25-1 to TRBJ1-4; D gene ambiguous. The germline V gene encodes CDR1 MGHDK and CDR2 SYGVNS. The CDR3 runs to 12 residues. V lost 8 bases, J lost 5 bases, and 9 bases lay in between. This chain's CDR3 is CASRAPNEKLFF. The CDR3 DNA follows: TGTGCCAGCCGCGCGCCAAATGAAAAACTGTTTTTT.

CDR3: CAGKGGTPDGYYGYTF. The CDR3 bases are TGTGCCGGAAAAGGGGGGACTCCAGACGGTTACTATGGCTACACCTTC. The chain joins TRBV7-9 to TRBJ1-2; D is perhaps TRBD1 (6 bases). From germline, CDR1 is SEHNR and CDR2 FQNEAQ (reference sequence). V lost 11 bases and J lost 3, with 25 bases in between. The CDR3 totals 16 residues.

J is TRBJ1-2 and V is TRBV7-9; tentatively, D is TRBD1 (5 bases). The germline gives CDR1 SEHNR, CDR2 FQNEAQ (reference sequence). V shed 3 bases and J shed 6 bases, with 8 bases lying between them. CDR3 length equals 12 residues. As DNA, the CDR3 is TGTGCCAGCAGCTTTTCCAGGGATGGCTACACCTTC. Its translation: CASSFSRDGYTF.

J is TRBJ2-1 and V is TRBV7-2, with D possibly being TRBD1 or TRBD2 (5 bases each). Per germline, CDR1 SGHTA and CDR2 FQGNSA. The CDR3 sequence is 15 residues long. V was clipped by 5 bases and J by 3 bases, with 14 bases between them. In nucleotides, the CDR3 is TGTGCCAGCAGCATCGTGGGGGAAATCTACAATGAGCAGTTCTTC. Translation: CASSIVGEIYNEQFF.

The CDR3 nucleotides read TGCGCCAGCAGCTTGGAGGGACTACATCCAGATACGCAGTATTTT. It is translated as CASSLEGLHPDTQYF. The chain is built from TRBV5-1 and TRBJ2-3; 7 nucleotides match TRBD2. There are 15 residues in the CDR3. After removal of 0 bases from V and 4 bases from J, the junction contained 5 bases not matched to a gene. CDR1 and CDR2 (germline): SGHRS, YFSETQ.

The chain links TRBV21-1 to TRBJ1-6; TRBD1, the table's D call, was not compared with the DNA. TRBV21-1 is flagged as a pseudogene. The CDR3 has 16 residues. The CDR3 here is CASSAYRGQPTTPLHF. In nucleotides, the CDR3 is TGTGCCAGCAGCGCCTACCGGGGACAACCCACGACACCCCTCCACTTT.

The rearrangement uses TRBV13 and TRBJ2-3; the D is unclear. V lost 1 base and J lost 10, with 12 bases in between. Germline-derived CDR1 and CDR2 are PRHDT and FYEKMQ (reference sequence). The CDR3 covers 13 residues. CDR3 amino acids: CASSLVGVYAQYF. As DNA, the CDR3 is TGTGCCAGCAGCTTAGTTGGGGTCTATGCGCAGTATTTT.